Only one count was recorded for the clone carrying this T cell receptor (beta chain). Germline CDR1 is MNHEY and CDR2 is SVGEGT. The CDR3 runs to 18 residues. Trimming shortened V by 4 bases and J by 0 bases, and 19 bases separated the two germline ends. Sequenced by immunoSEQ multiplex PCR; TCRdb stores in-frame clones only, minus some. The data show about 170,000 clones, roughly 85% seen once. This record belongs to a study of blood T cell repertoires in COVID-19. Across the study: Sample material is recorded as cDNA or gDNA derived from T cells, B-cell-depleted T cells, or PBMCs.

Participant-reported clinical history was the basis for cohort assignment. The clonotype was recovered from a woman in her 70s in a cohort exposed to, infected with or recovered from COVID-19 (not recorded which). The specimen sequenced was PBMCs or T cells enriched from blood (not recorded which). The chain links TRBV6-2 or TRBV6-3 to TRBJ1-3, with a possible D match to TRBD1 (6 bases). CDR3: CASSWDTGPPNSGNTIYF. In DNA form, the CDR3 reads TGTGCCAGCAGTTGGGACACGGGTCCCCCTAACTCTGGAAACACCATATATTTT.